This TCR beta chain was recovered during a study of cytomegalovirus exposure and HLA in healthy donors. PCR primers comprised 60 Vbeta and 13 Jbeta primers. Clones were read by immunoSEQ multiplex PCR, and TCRdb kept only the in-frame ones, dropping some. Among 200,000 or so clones, more than 75% were seen once, and the ten largest hold around 3.9%. CDR1 and CDR2 from the germline V gene are SQVTM and ANQGSEA. Trimming at V came to 7 bases and at J to 6 bases, leaving 5 bases not matched to a gene. The CDR3 has 11 amino acids. Broader study findings: CMV serostatus was the sole immune exposure information available. Later work showed greater clonal expansion in HLA-associated TCR beta chains than in equally common others. A later analysis showed TCR association rates differing by HLA locus, peaking at DRB1 and lowest at HLA-C. Under in vitro conditions, a few CMV-associated chains were confirmed as specific for CMV antigens.

In regard to this clone: Its antigen is undetermined. This sample includes further DNA sequences coding for the same CDR3.

Sample: PBMCs. This TCR came from a male donor in good health and CMV-seronegative. The V and J genes are TRBV29-1 and TRBJ2-7, with TRBD1 matching over 8 bases. CDR3 DNA sequence: TGCAGCGCCCGGACAGGGACCGAGCAGTACTTC. Amino acid sequence: CSARTGTEQYF.